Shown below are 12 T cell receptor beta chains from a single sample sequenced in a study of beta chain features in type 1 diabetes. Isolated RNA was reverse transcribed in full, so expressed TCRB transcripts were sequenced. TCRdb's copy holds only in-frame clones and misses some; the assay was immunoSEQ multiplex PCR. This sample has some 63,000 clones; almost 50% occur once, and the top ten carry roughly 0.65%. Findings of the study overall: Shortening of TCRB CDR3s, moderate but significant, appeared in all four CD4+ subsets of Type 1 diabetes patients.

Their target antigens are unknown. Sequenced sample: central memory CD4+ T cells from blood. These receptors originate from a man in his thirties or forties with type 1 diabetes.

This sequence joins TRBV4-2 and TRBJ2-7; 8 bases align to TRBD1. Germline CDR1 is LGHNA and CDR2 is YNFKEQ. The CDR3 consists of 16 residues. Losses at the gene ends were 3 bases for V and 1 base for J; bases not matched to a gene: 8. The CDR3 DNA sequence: TGTGCCAGCAGCCAGGCTGGACAGGGCAATTCCTACGAGCAGTACTTC. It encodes CASSQAGQGNSYEQYF.

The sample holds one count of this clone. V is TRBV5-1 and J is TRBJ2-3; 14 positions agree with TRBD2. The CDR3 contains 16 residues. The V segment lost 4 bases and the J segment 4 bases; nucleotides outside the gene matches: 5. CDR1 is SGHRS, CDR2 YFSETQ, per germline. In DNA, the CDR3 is TGCGCCAGCAGCGTCGGGACTAGCGGGAGTGCAGATACGCAGTATTTT. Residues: CASSVGTSGSADTQYF.

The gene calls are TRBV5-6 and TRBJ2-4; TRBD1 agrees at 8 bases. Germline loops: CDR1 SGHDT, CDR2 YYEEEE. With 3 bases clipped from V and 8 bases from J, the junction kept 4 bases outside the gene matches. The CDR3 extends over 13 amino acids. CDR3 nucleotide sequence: TGTGCCAGCAGCTCCAGGGGGCAGTACATTCAGTACTTC. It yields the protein CASSSRGQYIQYF.

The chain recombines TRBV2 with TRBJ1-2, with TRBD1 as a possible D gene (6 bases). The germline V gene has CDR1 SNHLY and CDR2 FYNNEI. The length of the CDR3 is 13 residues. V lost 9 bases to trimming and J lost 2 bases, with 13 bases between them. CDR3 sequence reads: CARARQGNYGYTF. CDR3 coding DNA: TGTGCCAGGGCTAGGCAGGGGAACTATGGCTACACCTTC.

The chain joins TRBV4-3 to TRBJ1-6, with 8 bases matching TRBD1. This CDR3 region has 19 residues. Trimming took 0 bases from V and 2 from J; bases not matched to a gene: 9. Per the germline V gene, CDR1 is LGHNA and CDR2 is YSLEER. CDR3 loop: CASSQDADRGLAYNSPLHF. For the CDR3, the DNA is TGCGCCAGCAGCCAAGATGCAGACAGGGGCTTAGCCTATAATTCACCCCTCCACTTT.

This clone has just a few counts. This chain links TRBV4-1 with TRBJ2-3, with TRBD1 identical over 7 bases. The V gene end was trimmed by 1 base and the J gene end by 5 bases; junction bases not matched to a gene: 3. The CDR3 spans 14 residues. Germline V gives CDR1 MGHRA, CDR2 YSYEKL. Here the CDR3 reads CASSQGQGRDTQYF. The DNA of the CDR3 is TGCGCCAGCAGCCAAGGACAGGGACGAGATACGCAGTATTTT.

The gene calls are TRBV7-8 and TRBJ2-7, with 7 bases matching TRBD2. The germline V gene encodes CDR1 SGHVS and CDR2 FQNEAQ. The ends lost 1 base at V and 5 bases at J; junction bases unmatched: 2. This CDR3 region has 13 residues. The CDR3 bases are TGTGCCAGCAGCTTAGGTGGGAGGGACGAGCAGTACTTC. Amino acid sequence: CASSLGGRDEQYF.

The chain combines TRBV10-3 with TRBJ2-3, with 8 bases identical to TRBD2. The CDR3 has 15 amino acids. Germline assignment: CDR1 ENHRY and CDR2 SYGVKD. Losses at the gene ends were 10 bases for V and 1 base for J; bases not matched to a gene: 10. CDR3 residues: CATHERGLGTDTQYF. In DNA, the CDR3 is TGTGCCACCCACGAGCGGGGGCTGGGCACAGATACGCAGTATTTT.

CDR3 coding DNA: TGTGCCAGCAGCTTAGCGGGGGGGCGCACAGATACGCAGTATTTT. Translating gives CASSLAGGRTDTQYF. The chain employs TRBV11-2 and TRBJ2-3, with TRBD2 matching 8 bases. With 1 base clipped from V and 1 base from J, the junction kept 1 base outside the gene matches. The germline V gene encodes CDR1 SGHAT and CDR2 FQNNGV. The CDR3 runs 15 residues. The full variable domain, in which reference TRBV11-2 and TRBJ2-3 provide the parts outside the CDR3, is EAGVAQSPRYKIIEKRQSVAFWCNPISGHATLYWYQQILGQGPKLLIQFQNNGVVDDSQLPKDRFSAERLKGVDSTLKIQPAKLEDSAVYLCASSLAGGRTDTQYFGPGTRLTVL.

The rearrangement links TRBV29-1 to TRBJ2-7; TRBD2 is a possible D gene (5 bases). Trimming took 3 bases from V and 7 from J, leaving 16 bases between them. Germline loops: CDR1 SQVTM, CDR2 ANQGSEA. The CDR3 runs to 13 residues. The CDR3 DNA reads TGCAGCGTTGAGAAGGCGGACGGAGGAGAGCAGTACTTC. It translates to CSVEKADGGEQYF.

Written as DNA, the CDR3 is TGCGCCAGCAGTGCGGGGGGATCTCCCAACGTCCTGACTTTC. As protein: CASSAGGSPNVLTF. The chain uses TRBV10-1 and TRBJ2-6, with 7 bases lining up with TRBD2. This CDR3 is 14 amino acids long. The germline gives CDR1 WNHNN, CDR2 SYGVQD (reference sequence). V gave up 4 bases and J gave up 8 bases; unmatched junction bases: 5.

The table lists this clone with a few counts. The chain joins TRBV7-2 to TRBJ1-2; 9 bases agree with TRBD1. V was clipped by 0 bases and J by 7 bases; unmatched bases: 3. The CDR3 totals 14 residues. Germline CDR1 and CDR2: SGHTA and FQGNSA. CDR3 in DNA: TGTGCCAGCAGCTTAGCGCAGGACAGGGGTGGCTACACCTTC. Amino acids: CASSLAQDRGGYTF.